This T cell receptor beta chain appears in the sequencing data of a study of T cells in Graves' hyperthyroidism and ophthalmopathy. General study results and limits: Most thyroid clonotypes that were expanded above 0.001 also turned up in blood.

The source material, RNA transcripts, was used to amplify TCR beta CDR3 regions. HTBI primers were employed in a first-round RT-PCR of the TCR CDR3. TCRdb called the multiplex PCR reads again in MiXCR, with one record for every CDR3 protein. The sample contains 200,000 to 250,000 distinct CDR3 sequences, about a sixth of which appear only once. Germline CDR1 SGHAT, CDR2 FQNNGV. The V end was cut by 7 bases, the J end by 7 bases, with 13 bases between. The CDR3 is made up of 13 amino acids. On this clonotype itself: Its matching antigen is unknown.

J is TRBJ1-4 and V is TRBV11-2; D is possibly TRBD1 (5 bases). The receptor comes from a woman between 45 and 60 years old with Graves' hyperthyroidism. The sample consisted of blood. The CDR3 here is CASKKIGGEKLFF. CDR3 nucleotide sequence: TGTGCCAGCAAAAAAATCGGGGGTGAAAAACTGTTTTTT.